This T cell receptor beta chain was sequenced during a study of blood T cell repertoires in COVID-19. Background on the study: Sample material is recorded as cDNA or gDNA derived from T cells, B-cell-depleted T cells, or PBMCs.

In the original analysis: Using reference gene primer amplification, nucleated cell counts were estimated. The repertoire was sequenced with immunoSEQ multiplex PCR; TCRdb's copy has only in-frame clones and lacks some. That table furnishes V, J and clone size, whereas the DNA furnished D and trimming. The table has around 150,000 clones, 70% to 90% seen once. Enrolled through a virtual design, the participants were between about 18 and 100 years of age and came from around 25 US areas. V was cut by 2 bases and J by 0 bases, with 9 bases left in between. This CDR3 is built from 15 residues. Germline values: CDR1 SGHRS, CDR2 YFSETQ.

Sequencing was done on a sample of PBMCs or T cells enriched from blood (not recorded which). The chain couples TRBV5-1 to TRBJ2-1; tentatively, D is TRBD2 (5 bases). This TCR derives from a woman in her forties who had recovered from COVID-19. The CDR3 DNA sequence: TGCGCCAGCAGCTTCGGGGAGAGCTCCTACAATGAGCAGTTCTTC. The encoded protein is CASSFGESSYNEQFF.